This T cell receptor beta chain appears in the sequencing data of a study of radiation and T cells in renal cell carcinoma. Whole-study results and caveats: Top tumor clonotypes rose in blood 2 weeks post-radiation, then contracted. Pretreatment tumor biopsies were lacking, so baseline clonotypes are unknown.

V was pared by 6 bases and J by 4 bases, with 14 bases between. The CDR3 consists of 14 residues. Germline values: CDR1 MNHNS, CDR2 SASEGT. Method: immunoSEQ multiplex PCR; TCRdb's copy keeps in-frame clones and lacks some. This sample yields 80,000 or so clones, of which about 88% are seen a single time; 5% to 7.5% belongs to the top ten. Time point given: blood 4 weeks post-SBRT, at nephrectomy. Treatment specified: 15 Gy SBRT to primary tumor, nephrectomy 4 weeks later. Nephrectomy followed 15 Gy stereotactic body radiation by 4 weeks. After SBRT, blood was collected at 2 and 4 weeks, plus baseline. About this clone itself: What it binds is not known.

This sequence joins TRBV6-1 and TRBJ2-3; D tentatively reads TRBD1 or TRBD2 (5 bases each). Sample: blood, taken from a patient whose treatment included radiotherapy and nephrectomy. This sequence originates from an older woman with renal cell carcinoma. CDR3 nucleotides: TGTGCCAGCAGGGTCTTGGGGGTGGCAGATACGCAGTATTTT. Protein: CASRVLGVADTQYF.